A single sample is the source of the 24 T cell receptor beta chains below, sequenced in a study of blood T cell repertoires in COVID-19. The assay was immunoSEQ multiplex PCR, and TCRdb's table has in-frame clones only and misses some. The sample shows under 200,000 clones, roughly 80% of them seen only once. The source material was peripheral blood. The receptors here all came from a woman between 65 and 79 years old with COVID-19, enrolled during active disease.

The chain links TRBV10-3 to TRBJ2-7; 10 nucleotides line up with TRBD2. Per germline, CDR1 ENHRY and CDR2 SYGVKD. The CDR3 is made up of 13 amino acids. The J segment lost 5 bases and the V segment lost 10 bases, leaving 8 bases of the junction unmatched. The CDR3 region is CATKSSGSHEQYF. The CDR3 bases are TGTGCCACCAAGTCTAGCGGGAGCCACGAGCAGTACTTC.

The rearrangement links TRBV5-1 to TRBJ2-2, with 10 bases identical to TRBD2. V shed 4 bases and J 4 bases; nucleotides not matched to a gene: 4. CDR1 SGHRS and CDR2 YFSETQ come from the germline V gene. The CDR3 loop spans 15 amino acids. The CDR3 region is CASSLTSGFTGELFF. In DNA form, the CDR3 reads TGCGCCAGCAGCCTGACTAGCGGGTTCACCGGGGAGCTGTTTTTT.

The V call is TRBV6-2 or TRBV6-3, the J call TRBJ2-3; TRBD2 matches at 7 bases. In germline, CDR1 is MNHEY, CDR2 SVGEGT. The CDR3 extends over 18 amino acids. V gave up 0 bases and J gave up 0 bases; unmatched junction bases: 9. The CDR3 DNA sequence: TGTGCCAGCAGTTACTCTGCGGGACTACCCCATAGCACAGATACGCAGTATTTT. It yields the protein CASSYSAGLPHSTDTQYF.

The chain is built from TRBV6-5 and TRBJ1-1; TRBD1 matches at 9 bases. With V trimmed by 4 bases and J by 10 bases, 10 bases remained unmatched. CDR1 is MNHEY, CDR2 SVGAGI, per germline. The CDR3 extends over 14 amino acids. This chain's CDR3 is CASSFEDRGLGAFF. As DNA, the CDR3 is TGTGCCAGCAGTTTCGAGGACAGGGGATTAGGAGCTTTCTTT.

The chain recombines TRBV4-2 with TRBJ2-7, with TRBD2 matching 11 bases. Germline trimming cut 4 bases from V and 4 bases from J; bases unmatched to any gene: 3. The germline gives CDR1 LGHNA, CDR2 YNFKEQ. The CDR3 totals 14 residues. This chain's CDR3 is CASSLAGGGYEQYF. For the CDR3, the DNA is TGTGCCAGCAGCCTAGCGGGAGGGGGTTACGAGCAGTACTTC.

This clone is a singleton in its sample. The rearrangement uses TRBV28 and TRBJ1-4; D may be TRBD1 (5 bases). The CDR3 sequence is 15 residues long. CDR1 and CDR2 from the germline V gene are MDHEN and SYDVKM. The V end was cut by 1 base, the J end by 8 bases, with 14 bases between. The CDR3 DNA is TGTGCCAGCAGTTTATCCCAGGGCGGGGGAGAAAAACTGTTTTTT. Residues: CASSLSQGGGEKLFF.

The CDR3 sequence: CASSSRGNTIYF. The CDR3 coding sequence is TGTGCCAGCAGCTCCCGTGGAAACACCATATATTTT. The chain is built from TRBV7-9 and TRBJ1-3, with D unresolved. This CDR3 has 12 amino acids. CDR1 and CDR2 from the germline V gene are SEHNR and FQNEAQ (reference sequence). Deletions cut 4 bases from V and 3 bases from J, with 4 bases between.

The chain recombines TRBV2 with TRBJ1-5; D ambiguous. The V gene lost 5 bases and the J gene lost 0 bases, with 17 bases spanning the gap. Germline CDR1 SNHLY, CDR2 FYNNEI. This CDR3 region has 17 residues. The CDR3 bases are TGTGCCAGCAGTCGACGTCCCCCTGGGCATAGCAATCAGCCCCAGCATTTT. Translated: CASSRRPPGHSNQPQHF.

The chain employs TRBV18 and TRBJ2-7, with 11 bases matching TRBD2. Germline assignment: CDR1 KGHSH and CDR2 LQKENI. Trimming cost V 3 bases and J 6 bases; bases outside gene matches: 10. The CDR3 is made up of 16 amino acids. CDR3 amino acids: CASSPFGTSGFGEQYF. The CDR3 nucleotides read TGTGCCAGCTCACCTTTCGGGACTAGCGGTTTTGGCGAGCAGTACTTC.

V is TRBV7-8 and J is TRBJ2-3; 9 positions agree with TRBD2. The germline CDR1 and CDR2 sequences are SGHVS and FQNEAQ. The CDR3 extends over 15 amino acids. Trimming removed 4 bases from V and 5 bases from J; junction bases left unmatched: 7. The CDR3 DNA sequence: TGTGCCAGCAGCTCCCACCCGCGGGGGGGAGATACGCAGTATTTT. Its protein is CASSSHPRGGDTQYF.

The chain couples TRBV5-5 to TRBJ2-3, with D perhaps matching TRBD2 (6 bases). CDR3 length equals 14 residues. Trimming left V 0 bases short and J 5 bases short, with 10 bases between. CDR1 and CDR2 from the germline V gene are SGHKS and YYEKEE (reference sequence). In DNA form, the CDR3 reads TGTGCCAGCAGCTTGGCGGGAGTTTTAGATACGCAGTATTTT. Translation: CASSLAGVLDTQYF.

The genes are TRBV7-9 and TRBJ2-3; 8 nucleotides agree with TRBD2. The junction had 10 bases not matched to a gene; V was cut back by 7 bases and J by 4 bases. The CDR3 is 15 residues long. CDR1 and CDR2 (germline): SEHNR, FQNEAQ (reference sequence). CDR3 sequence reads: CASTRAGDGADTQYF. For the CDR3, the DNA is TGTGCCAGCACCAGAGCGGGAGATGGCGCAGATACGCAGTATTTT.

This clone was detected once. V gene TRBV24-1 combines with J gene TRBJ2-1; TRBD2 aligns across 10 bases. Unmatched junction bases numbered 9, after V lost 6 bases and J lost 8 bases. The germline V gene encodes CDR1 KGHDR and CDR2 SFDVKD. The CDR3 contains 15 residues. The CDR3 here is CATSRSSGSKDEQFF. CDR3 nucleotides: TGTGCCACCAGTCGCTCTAGCGGGAGCAAGGATGAGCAGTTCTTC.

This clone was detected once. The V call is TRBV27, the J call TRBJ2-1; tentative D call: TRBD1 (5 bases). CDR3 size: 16 residues. With 2 bases removed from V and 2 bases from J, the gap between germline ends came to 13 bases. CDR1 is MNHEY, CDR2 SMNVEV, per germline (reference sequence). CDR3 sequence: CASSLKPARAYNEQFF. The CDR3 bases are TGTGCCAGCAGTTTAAAACCCGCCAGGGCCTACAATGAGCAGTTCTTC.

This chain joins TRBV10-3 and TRBJ1-5, with 8 positions matching TRBD1. This CDR3 region has 14 residues. V dropped 3 bases and J dropped 9; count of bases not matched to a gene: 7. Germline-derived CDR1 and CDR2 are ENHRY and SYGVKD. DNA of the CDR3: TGTGCCATCAGTGAAGACAGGGGATCTCTGCCCCAGCATTTT. This codes for CAISEDRGSLPQHF.

V and J are TRBV7-8 and TRBJ1-4, with a weak D call TRBD1 (6 bases). This CDR3 comprises 14 residues. Trimming took off 4 bases at V and 7 bases at J, with 13 bases between the two ends. Germline CDR1 is SGHVS and CDR2 is FQNEAQ. The CDR3 DNA follows: TGTGCCAGCAGCTGGGACATCAGGAGTGAAAAACTGTTTTTT. This encodes CASSWDIRSEKLFF.

The rearrangement links TRBV4-1 to TRBJ1-5, with D possibly being TRBD1 (5 bases). Germline V lookup: CDR1 MGHRA, CDR2 YSYEKL. This CDR3 is 17 amino acids long. V was pared by 0 bases and J by 0 bases, with 12 bases between. The CDR3 region is CASSQERPGGSNQPQHF. The CDR3 DNA reads as TGCGCCAGCAGCCAAGAGCGGCCGGGGGGTAGCAATCAGCCCCAGCATTTT.

CDR3 sequence reads: CAISGSAGNDYEQYF. The CDR3 DNA follows: TGTGCCATCAGTGGATCGGCGGGAAACGATTACGAGCAGTACTTC. The rearrangement uses TRBV10-3 and TRBJ2-7; D possibly corresponds to TRBD2 (6 bases). Trimming cost V 4 bases and J 4 bases, with 17 bases left between them. CDR3 length: 15 amino acids. Germline V lookup: CDR1 ENHRY, CDR2 SYGVKD.

The chain carries TRBV19 and TRBJ2-6, with TRBD2 identical over 11 bases. V dropped 3 bases and J dropped 2; count of bases not matched to a gene: 9. Germline V gene data show CDR1 as LNHDA and CDR2 as SQIVND (reference sequence). There are 19 residues in the CDR3. The CDR3 coding sequence is TGTGCCAGTAGTATGGCGGGACTAGCGGTATTAGCTGGGGCCAACGTCCTGACTTTC. Its translation is CASSMAGLAVLAGANVLTF. The full variable domain, rest sourced from reference TRBV19 and TRBJ2-6, is DGGITQSPKYLFRKEGQNVTLSCEQNLNHDAMYWYRQDPGQGLRLIYYSQIVNDFQKGDIAEGYSVSREKKESFPLTVTSAQKNPTAFYLCASSMAGLAVLAGANVLTFGAGSRLTVL.

The V call is TRBV7-8, the J call TRBJ2-7, with 7 bases aligning to TRBD1. This CDR3 is built from 14 residues. V dropped 4 bases and J dropped 6; count of bases not matched to a gene: 9. From germline, CDR1 is SGHVS and CDR2 FQNEAQ. CDR3 loop: CASSSFTQGTEQYF. The CDR3 bases are TGTGCCAGCAGCTCCTTTACACAGGGGACCGAGCAGTACTTC.

The J gene is TRBJ1-3, the V gene TRBV12-5; 8 positions agree with TRBD1. After removal of 2 bases from V and 6 bases from J, the junction contained 12 bases not matched to a gene. The CDR3 totals 17 residues. The germline V gene encodes CDR1 LGHNT and CDR2 FRNRAP. The CDR3 protein is CASGLPRRQGSENTIYF. CDR3 sequence (DNA): TGTGCTAGTGGTTTGCCGAGGAGACAGGGGTCGGAAAACACCATATATTTT.

This chain connects TRBV9 to TRBJ1-2; 11 bases map to TRBD1. This CDR3 region has 16 residues. V lost 0 bases and J lost 7; bases outside the gene matches: 8. Germline V CDR1 and CDR2: SGDLS, YYNGEE. The CDR3 sequence: CASSVAPPGTGGGYTF. For the CDR3, the DNA is TGTGCCAGCAGCGTAGCTCCCCCCGGGACAGGGGGTGGCTACACCTTC.

This chain links TRBV11-2 with TRBJ2-3; 10 bases match TRBD2. V lost 1 base and J lost 3; bases outside the gene matches: 4. Germline V lookup: CDR1 SGHAT, CDR2 FQNNGV. This CDR3 comprises 16 residues. In DNA form, the CDR3 reads TGTGCCAGCAGCTTAGCCAGACTAGCGGGTACAGATACGCAGTATTTT. Its translation is CASSLARLAGTDTQYF.

V is TRBV5-4 and J is TRBJ1-1, with TRBD1 identical over 10 bases. The trim removed 4 bases at V and 1 base at J, leaving 7 bases unmatched. Germline CDR1 SGHNT, CDR2 YYREEE (reference sequence). This CDR3 has 16 residues. CDR3 sequence: CASSHRTGGGNTEAFF. The CDR3 DNA sequence: TGTGCCAGCAGCCATAGGACAGGGGGTGGGAACACTGAAGCTTTCTTT.